The source of this T cell receptor (beta chain) is a study of T cell repertoires in cytomegalovirus infection. At the level of the study: Public signatures in TCR beta pointed to CMV infection and matching HLA type.

Worth noting for this clonotype: Its specificity is not known.

TCRdb used MiXCR to reprocess the reads, holding one entry per CDR3 protein. The repertoire includes hundreds of thousands of distinct CDR3 sequences, approximately 24% of them detected once, and under 8.5% sits in the top ten. Points from the study as a whole: Frequencies of public TCR beta families were cumulated, and this identified carriers of CMV plus the relevant HLA. What dominated the ex vivo response were HLA-C-restricted CMV-specific TCR beta clonotypes.

The germline V gene has CDR1 DFQATT and CDR2 SNEGSKA (reference sequence). The ends were cut back, 5 bases at V and 4 bases at J, with 12 bases in the middle. The CDR3 consists of 13 residues. The clonotype originates from a human donor in good health (CMV status not recorded). Some clones in this sample may be carry-over from other donors' samples. The source material was CD8+ T cells from PBMCs. The chain couples TRBV20-1 to TRBJ2-1; D unclear. In DNA, the CDR3 is TGCAGTGCTCCTGCGACGGGTTACAATGAGCAGTTCTTC. It encodes CSAPATGYNEQFF.